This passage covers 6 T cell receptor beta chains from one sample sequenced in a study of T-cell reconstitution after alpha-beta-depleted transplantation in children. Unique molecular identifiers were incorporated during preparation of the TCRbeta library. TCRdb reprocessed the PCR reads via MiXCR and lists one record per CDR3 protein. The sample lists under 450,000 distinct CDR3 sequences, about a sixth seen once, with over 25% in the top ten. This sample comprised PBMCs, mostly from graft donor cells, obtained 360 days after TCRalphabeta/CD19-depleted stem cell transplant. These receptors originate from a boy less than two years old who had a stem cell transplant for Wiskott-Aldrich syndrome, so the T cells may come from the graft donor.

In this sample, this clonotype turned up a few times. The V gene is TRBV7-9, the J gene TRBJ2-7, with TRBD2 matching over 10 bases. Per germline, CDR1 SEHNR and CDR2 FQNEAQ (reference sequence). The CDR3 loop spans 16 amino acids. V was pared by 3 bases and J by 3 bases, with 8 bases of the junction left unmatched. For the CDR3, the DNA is TGTGCCAGCAGCTTTGAATTAGCGGGGGGCGTCTACGAGCAGTACTTC. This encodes CASSFELAGGVYEQYF.

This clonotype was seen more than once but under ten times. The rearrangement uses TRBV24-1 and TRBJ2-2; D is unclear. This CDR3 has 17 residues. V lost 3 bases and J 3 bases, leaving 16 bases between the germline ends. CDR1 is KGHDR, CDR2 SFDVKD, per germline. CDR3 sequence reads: CATSDTDAGPYTGELFF. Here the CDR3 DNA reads TGTGCCACCAGTGATACTGACGCCGGACCGTACACCGGGGAGCTGTTTTTT.

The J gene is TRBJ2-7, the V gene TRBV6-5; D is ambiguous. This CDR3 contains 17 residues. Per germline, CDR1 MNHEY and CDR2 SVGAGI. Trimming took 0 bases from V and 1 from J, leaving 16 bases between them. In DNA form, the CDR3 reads TGTGCCAGCAGTTACTCGAAGTTCAGAGCCTCTTCCTACGAGCAGTACTTC. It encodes CASSYSKFRASSYEQYF.

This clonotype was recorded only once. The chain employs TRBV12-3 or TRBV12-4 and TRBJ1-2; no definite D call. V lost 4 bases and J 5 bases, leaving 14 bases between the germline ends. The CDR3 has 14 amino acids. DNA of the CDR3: TGTGCCAGCAGTTCCCAACGGACGCATTATGGCTACACCTTC. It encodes CASSSQRTHYGYTF.

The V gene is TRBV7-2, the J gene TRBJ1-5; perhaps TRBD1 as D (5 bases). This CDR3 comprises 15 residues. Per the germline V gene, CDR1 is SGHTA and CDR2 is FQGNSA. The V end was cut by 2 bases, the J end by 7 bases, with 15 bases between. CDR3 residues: CASSLQPGVWQPQHF. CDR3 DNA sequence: TGTGCCAGCAGCTTACAGCCGGGGGTTTGGCAGCCCCAGCATTTT.

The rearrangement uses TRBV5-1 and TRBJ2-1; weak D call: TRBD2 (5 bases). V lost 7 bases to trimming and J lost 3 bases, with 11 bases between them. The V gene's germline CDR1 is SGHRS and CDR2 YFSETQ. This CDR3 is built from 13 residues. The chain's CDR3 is CASEGAVYNEQFF. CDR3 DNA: TGCGCCAGCGAGGGAGCAGTCTACAATGAGCAGTTCTTC.